The table lists the clone carrying this T cell receptor beta chain with many counts. Antigen specificity is unknown. These data are taken from a study of T cells in Graves' hyperthyroidism and ophthalmopathy. Overall study findings and caveats: Blood shared most expanded thyroid clonotypes above 0.001.

The germline V gene has CDR1 MNHEY and CDR2 SVGAGI. CDR3 length: 19 residues. V lost 2 bases to trimming and J lost 0 bases; unmatched junction nucleotides: 13. Amplification targeted TCR beta CDR3 regions from RNA transcripts. RT-PCR in the first round (using the HTBI primer set) targeted the TCR CDR3. TCRdb called the multiplex PCR reads again in MiXCR, with one record for every CDR3 protein. The table includes about 740,000 distinct CDR3 sequences, 14% detected once. The chain combines TRBV6-5 with TRBJ1-2; 9 bases agree with TRBD1. The source of this sequence is a woman younger than 35 with Graves' hyperthyroidism. The sequenced sample was blood. The CDR3 loop is CASSYPTGTGIRANYGYTF. The CDR3 coding sequence is TGTGCCAGCAGTTACCCTACCGGGACAGGGATCCGCGCTAACTATGGCTACACCTTC.